The sequence of this TCR beta chain was determined in a study of cytomegalovirus exposure and HLA in healthy donors. The PCR ran on 60 Vbeta and 13 Jbeta primers. Libraries were prepared by immunoSEQ multiplex PCR; TCRdb keeps only in-frame clonotypes and omits some of them. The sample includes fewer than 250,000 clones, around 79% of them seen just once. The source material was PBMCs. This clonotype was obtained from a woman aged 50 to 60 in good health and CMV-seronegative.

The CDR3 reads CASRQTGDNEQFF. CDR3 bases: TGTGCCAGCAGGCAGACAGGGGACAATGAGCAGTTCTTC. V usage is TRBV14 and J usage is TRBJ2-1; 8 positions agree with TRBD1. This CDR3 spans 13 amino acids. With 6 bases clipped from V and 5 bases from J, the junction kept 3 bases outside the gene matches. Germline CDR1 and CDR2: SGHDN and FVKESK.